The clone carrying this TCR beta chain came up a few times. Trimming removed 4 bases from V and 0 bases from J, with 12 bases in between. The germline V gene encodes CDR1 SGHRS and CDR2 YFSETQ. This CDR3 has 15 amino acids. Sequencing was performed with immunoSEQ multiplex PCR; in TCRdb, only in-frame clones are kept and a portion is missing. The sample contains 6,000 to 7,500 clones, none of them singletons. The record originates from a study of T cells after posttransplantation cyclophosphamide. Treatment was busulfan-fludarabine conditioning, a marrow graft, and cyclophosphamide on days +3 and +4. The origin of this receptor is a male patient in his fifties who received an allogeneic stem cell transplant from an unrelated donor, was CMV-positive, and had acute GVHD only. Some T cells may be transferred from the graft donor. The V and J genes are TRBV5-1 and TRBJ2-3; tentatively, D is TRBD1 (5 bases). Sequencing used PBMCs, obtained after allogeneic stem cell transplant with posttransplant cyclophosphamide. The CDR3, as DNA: TGCGCCAGCAGCCCGACAGCGATTAGCACAGATACGCAGTATTTT. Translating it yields CASSPTAISTDTQYF.